Each of the 30 T cell receptor beta chains below was sequenced from the same sample in a study of cytomegalovirus exposure and HLA in healthy donors. The study ran its PCR with 60 Vbeta and 13 Jbeta primers. Assay used: immunoSEQ multiplex PCR; TCRdb lists only in-frame clones, some missing. Of under 200,000 clones listed, roughly 80% are singletons. Specimen: PBMCs. The origin of the receptors is a female donor in good health and CMV-seronegative.

This clone was counted between two and nine times. This sequence joins TRBV2 and TRBJ2-7; 8 nucleotides match TRBD2. Germline trimming cut 6 bases from V and 7 bases from J; bases unmatched to any gene: 11. This CDR3 is built from 14 residues. CDR1 is SNHLY, CDR2 FYNNEI, per germline. The CDR3 DNA follows: TGTGCCAGCAGGGTCGTGATAGCGGGGAGTGAGCAGTACTTC. This translates into CASRVVIAGSEQYF.

The gene calls are TRBV7-6 and TRBJ1-5, with a weak D call TRBD1 (5 bases). This CDR3 has 15 residues. Trimming cost V 6 bases and J 4 bases, with 16 bases left between them. Germline CDR1 and CDR2: SGHVS and FNYEAQ. The CDR3 DNA sequence: TGTGCCAGCAGTCCTAGGGCGGGGGTGAATCAGCCCCAGCATTTT. Translation gives CASSPRAGVNQPQHF.

V and J are TRBV7-9 and TRBJ1-2; the D gene is possibly TRBD1 (6 bases). This CDR3 contains 14 residues. With 1 base removed from V and 8 bases from J, the gap between germline ends came to 14 bases. From germline, CDR1 is SEHNR and CDR2 FQNEAQ (reference sequence). CDR3: CASSLGGGAEGYTF. In nucleotides, the CDR3 is TGTGCCAGCAGCTTAGGAGGGGGAGCTGAGGGCTACACCTTC.

The chain is built from TRBV30 and TRBJ1-2; D is uncertain. This CDR3 is built from 12 residues. Trimming pared 4 bases from V and 4 bases from J, leaving 10 bases between. The germline gives CDR1 GTSNPN, CDR2 SVGIG (reference sequence). The CDR3 nucleotides read TGTGCCTGGAAATTACAGAGCTATGGCTACACCTTC. Residues: CAWKLQSYGYTF.

This clone turned up a few times. The V call is TRBV6-6, the J call TRBJ1-4; TRBD1 agrees at 9 bases. The junction had 2 bases not matched to a gene; V was cut back by 5 bases and J by 1 base. The CDR3 length is 15 residues. The germline V gene has CDR1 MNHNY and CDR2 SVGAGI (reference sequence). The DNA of the CDR3 is TGTGCCAGCAGTGACAGGGGGGGAACTAATGAAAAACTGTTTTTT. This encodes CASSDRGGTNEKLFF.

This clone occurred a few times. Within the sample, other DNA sequences also encode this same CDR3. The genes are TRBV18 and TRBJ1-2; D uncertain. Trimming removed 1 base at V and 3 bases at J, with 6 bases between. Germline assignment: CDR1 KGHSH and CDR2 LQKENI. This CDR3 comprises 13 residues. The CDR3 DNA is TGTGCCAGCTCACCACAGGGAGACTATGGCTACACCTTC. Protein sequence: CASSPQGDYGYTF.

The chain employs TRBV7-3 and TRBJ1-1; 8 bases match TRBD1. The CDR3 totals 15 residues. Germline values: CDR1 SGHTA, CDR2 FQGTGA. V shed 3 bases, J shed 3 bases, and the junction held 6 bases outside the gene matches. CDR3 coding DNA: TGTGCCAGCAGCTTTTGGACAGGGACGGACACTGAAGCTTTCTTT. It codes for CASSFWTGTDTEAFF.

V gene TRBV5-8 combines with J gene TRBJ1-2; 10 nucleotides match TRBD1. Germline CDR1 is SGHTS and CDR2 is YDEGEE. V gave up 3 bases and J gave up 6 bases; unmatched junction bases: 5. This CDR3 spans 14 amino acids. The CDR3 nucleotides are TGTGCCAGCAGCTCGGGACAGGGGTACGATGGCTACACCTTC. This sequence encodes CASSSGQGYDGYTF.

The V call is TRBV2, the J call TRBJ1-5, with 7 bases matching TRBD1. J lost 1 base, V lost 6 bases, and 18 bases had no gene match. The CDR3 runs 19 residues. Germline values: CDR1 SNHLY, CDR2 FYNNEI. In DNA form, the CDR3 reads TGTGCCAGCAGAGAAAATACAGGGGACCCTACACCAAGCAATCAGCCCCAGCATTTT. This translates into CASRENTGDPTPSNQPQHF.

CDR3 DNA: TGTGCCAGCAGCCCCGGGACTAGCGGGGGCCGCACAGATACGCAGTATTTT. This encodes CASSPGTSGGRTDTQYF. The chain recombines TRBV11-2 with TRBJ2-3, with 14 bases that match TRBD2. The germline V gene has CDR1 SGHAT and CDR2 FQNNGV. CDR3 length: 17 residues. V gave up 5 bases and J gave up 1 base; unmatched junction bases: 5. The full variable domain, completed using reference TRBV11-2 and TRBJ2-3, is EAGVAQSPRYKIIEKRQSVAFWCNPISGHATLYWYQQILGQGPKLLIQFQNNGVVDDSQLPKDRFSAERLKGVDSTLKIQPAKLEDSAVYLCASSPGTSGGRTDTQYFGPGTRLTVL.

This chain connects TRBV4-1 to TRBJ2-2; D is uncertain. This CDR3 has 17 residues. Per germline, CDR1 MGHRA and CDR2 YSYEKL. V gave up 0 bases and J gave up 6 bases, with 17 bases separating them. As DNA, the CDR3 is TGCGCCAGCAGCCAAGAGACCGGAGCTCCCGTGGCCGGGGAGCTGTTTTTT. Its protein is CASSQETGAPVAGELFF.

The chain carries TRBV7-9 and TRBJ2-1; 10 nucleotides match TRBD2. Per the germline V gene, CDR1 is SEHNR and CDR2 is FQNEAQ (reference sequence). This CDR3 spans 17 amino acids. The J segment lost 2 bases and the V segment lost 0 bases, leaving 4 bases of the junction unmatched. CDR3: CASSLAIAGGPYNEQFF. The CDR3 DNA follows: TGTGCCAGCAGCTTAGCCATAGCGGGGGGCCCCTACAATGAGCAGTTCTTC.

This chain uses TRBV4-1 with TRBJ2-1; 10 positions agree with TRBD2. The germline V gene has CDR1 MGHRA and CDR2 YSYEKL. The CDR3 is 16 residues long. The V and J ends lost 0 bases and 7 bases, in that order; junction bases with no gene match: 6. The DNA for the CDR3 is TGCGCCAGCAGCCAAGAAGAAGCGGGGGGGCGAAATGAGCAGTTCTTC. It specifies CASSQEEAGGRNEQFF.

The rearrangement links TRBV30 to TRBJ2-7, with D perhaps matching TRBD1 (6 bases). CDR3 length equals 15 residues. V dropped 3 bases and J dropped 0 bases, with 15 bases sitting between them. Germline V gene sequence: CDR1 GTSNPN, CDR2 SVGIG (reference sequence). The CDR3 sequence is CAWSPPTGYSYEQYF. The CDR3 DNA follows: TGTGCCTGGAGCCCACCGACAGGCTACTCCTACGAGCAGTACTTC. Based on the CDR3 plus reference TRBV30 and TRBJ2-7, the full variable domain is SQTIHQWPATLVQPVGSPLSLECTVEGTSNPNLYWYRQAAGRGLQLLFYSVGIGQISSEVPQNLSASRPQDRQFILSSKKLLLSDSGFYLCAWSPPTGYSYEQYFGPGTRLTVT.

The CDR3 DNA reads as TGTGCCAGCAGTGATCCGGACAGGGGGGGAAGCAATCAGCCCCAGCATTTT. Protein sequence: CASSDPDRGGSNQPQHF. The rearrangement uses TRBV6-1 and TRBJ1-5; 10 nucleotides agree with TRBD1. CDR3 size: 17 residues. V gave up 3 bases and J gave up 1 base; unmatched junction bases: 6. Germline V gene lookup returns CDR1 MNHNS and CDR2 SASEGT.

In its sample, this clone was seen a few times. This sequence joins TRBV28 and TRBJ1-1, with TRBD1 as a possible D gene (6 bases). CDR3 length: 13 residues. The germline V and J ends were trimmed by 6 bases and 8 bases, with 16 bases remaining between them. Germline lookup yields CDR1 MDHEN and CDR2 SYDVKM. In DNA, the CDR3 is TGTGCCAGCAGGATACAGGGCTTAGCCGAAGCTTTCTTT. It yields the protein CASRIQGLAEAFF.

This clone was seen only once. The chain's CDR3 is CATNGETQYF. The CDR3, as DNA: TGTGCCACCAACGGGGAGACCCAGTACTTC. The chain uses TRBV7-8 and TRBJ2-5, with D uncertain. V dropped 10 bases and J dropped 5 bases, with 8 bases sitting between them. This CDR3 region has 10 residues. CDR1 is SGHVS, CDR2 FQNEAQ, per germline.

This chain uses TRBV7-8 with TRBJ2-7; no firm D call. The CDR3 extends over 13 amino acids. The V end lost 1 base, the J end lost 3 bases, and 7 bases lay between the germline ends. Germline-derived CDR1 and CDR2 are SGHVS and FQNEAQ. The CDR3 reads CASSLEVDYEQYF. As DNA, the CDR3 is TGTGCCAGCAGCTTAGAAGTAGACTACGAGCAGTACTTC.

The rearrangement uses TRBV19 and TRBJ2-2; 7 positions agree with TRBD1. The CDR3 length is 14 residues. CDR1 and CDR2 from the germline V gene are LNHDA and SQIVND (reference sequence). The J segment lost 6 bases and the V segment lost 3 bases, leaving 4 bases of the junction unmatched. CDR3 amino acids: CASSIGQAAGELFF. In DNA, the CDR3 is TGTGCCAGTAGTATCGGACAGGCCGCCGGGGAGCTGTTTTTT.

Here the CDR3 reads CASTTRLGGNTEAFF. The CDR3 region has the DNA TGTGCCAGTACAACGAGACTCGGGGGGAACACTGAAGCTTTCTTT. The chain uses TRBV19 and TRBJ1-1; tentatively, D is TRBD1 (5 bases). The CDR3 consists of 15 residues. Trimming shortened V by 7 bases and J by 1 base, and 16 bases separated the two germline ends. Germline values: CDR1 LNHDA, CDR2 SQIVND (reference sequence).

This clone was seen a single time. The chain carries TRBV18 and TRBJ2-2, with D perhaps matching TRBD2 (6 bases). The CDR3 spans 16 residues. V was pared by 4 bases and J by 0 bases, with 12 bases between. Germline V gene lookup returns CDR1 KGHSH and CDR2 LQKENI. In DNA, the CDR3 is TGTGCCAGCTCACTCCTACCGGGAGCGAACACCGGGGAGCTGTTTTTT. Encoded protein: CASSLLPGANTGELFF.

This chain uses TRBV7-9 with TRBJ2-7, with 7 bases aligning to TRBD1. After removal of 4 bases from V and 0 bases from J, the junction contained 6 bases not matched to a gene. This CDR3 contains 15 residues. Per germline, CDR1 SEHNR and CDR2 FQNEAQ (reference sequence). The CDR3 sequence: CASSSGTASSYEQYF. In nucleotides, the CDR3 is TGTGCCAGCAGCTCAGGGACAGCTAGCTCCTACGAGCAGTACTTC.

The chain uses TRBV9 and TRBJ2-2; TRBD2 matches 9 bases. This CDR3 comprises 15 residues. The germline gives CDR1 SGDLS, CDR2 YYNGEE. J was trimmed by 6 bases and V by 0 bases; bases with no gene match: 3. DNA of the CDR3: TGTGCCAGCAGCGTAGTGGGCGGGAGGGCCGGGGAGCTGTTTTTT. It yields the protein CASSVVGGRAGELFF.

The rearrangement links TRBV5-1 to TRBJ1-2, with a weak D call TRBD1 (6 bases). Germline lookup yields CDR1 SGHRS and CDR2 YFSETQ. V dropped 4 bases and J dropped 8 bases, with 21 bases sitting between them. The CDR3 is 15 amino acids. CDR3 DNA: TGCGCCAGCAGCCCCGACCTACAGGGCCTGGGGGGCTACACCTTC. Encoded protein: CASSPDLQGLGGYTF.

Comments on this clone: The sample holds other DNA sequences that translate to the same CDR3. The chain employs TRBV27 and TRBJ2-1; tentative D call: TRBD2 (6 bases). Per the germline V gene, CDR1 is MNHEY and CDR2 is SMNVEV (reference sequence). This CDR3 spans 12 amino acids. The V end lost 2 bases, the J end lost 7 bases, and 6 bases lay between the germline ends. The CDR3 DNA sequence: TGTGCCAGCAGTTTAAGCGGGAATGAGCAGTTCTTC. It translates to CASSLSGNEQFF.

The genes are TRBV30 and TRBJ2-1; TRBD2 aligns across 10 bases. V was clipped by 1 base and J by 4 bases; unmatched bases: 1. The CDR3 has 14 amino acids. Germline CDR1 and CDR2: GTSNPN and SVGIG (reference sequence). The CDR3 region has the DNA TGTGCCTGGAGTGCGACTAGCGGGTACAATGAGCAGTTCTTC. This sequence encodes CAWSATSGYNEQFF.

The V gene is TRBV27, the J gene TRBJ1-1, with D hard to call. Germline V gene sequence: CDR1 MNHEY, CDR2 SMNVEV (reference sequence). The V gene lost 7 bases and the J gene lost 9 bases, with 12 bases spanning the gap. The CDR3 loop spans 11 amino acids. Here the CDR3 DNA reads TGTGCCAGCAAGGTGGGAGGGCAAGCTTTCTTT. Translated, it gives CASKVGGQAFF.

This clone was observed a few times. The rearrangement joins TRBV7-6 to TRBJ2-3; D is ambiguous. This CDR3 region has 11 residues. The V gene lost 5 bases and the J gene lost 3 bases, with 3 bases spanning the gap. The germline V gene has CDR1 SGHVS and CDR2 FNYEAQ. CDR3 protein: CASSQTDTQYF. The CDR3 DNA follows: TGTGCCAGCAGCCAAACAGATACGCAGTATTTT.

This clone showed up just once. The V call is TRBV18, the J call TRBJ1-3; the D is unclear. V lost 2 bases to trimming and J lost 6 bases, with 14 bases between them. The V gene's germline CDR1 is KGHSH and CDR2 LQKENI. CDR3 length equals 15 residues. The CDR3: CASSPWRPDVNTIYF. The DNA of the CDR3 is TGTGCCAGCTCACCATGGCGGCCCGACGTAAACACCATATATTTT.

This clone was counted a few times. This rearrangement joins TRBV7-3 to TRBJ2-2, with 10 nucleotides matching TRBD1. This CDR3 region has 16 residues. After removal of 5 bases from V and 3 bases from J, the junction contained 6 bases not matched to a gene. From germline, CDR1 is SGHTA and CDR2 FQGTGA. In DNA, the CDR3 is TGTGCCAGCAGCACGTCGACAGGGGGCCACACCGGGGAGCTGTTTTTT. This gives the protein CASSTSTGGHTGELFF. Using reference TRBV7-3 and TRBJ2-2 for the parts outside the CDR3, the full variable domain is GAGVSQTPSNKVTEKGKYVELRCDPISGHTALYWYRQSLGQGPEFLIYFQGTGAADDSGLPNDRFFAVRPEGSVSTLKIQRTERGDSAVYLCASSTSTGGHTGELFFGEGSRLTVL.